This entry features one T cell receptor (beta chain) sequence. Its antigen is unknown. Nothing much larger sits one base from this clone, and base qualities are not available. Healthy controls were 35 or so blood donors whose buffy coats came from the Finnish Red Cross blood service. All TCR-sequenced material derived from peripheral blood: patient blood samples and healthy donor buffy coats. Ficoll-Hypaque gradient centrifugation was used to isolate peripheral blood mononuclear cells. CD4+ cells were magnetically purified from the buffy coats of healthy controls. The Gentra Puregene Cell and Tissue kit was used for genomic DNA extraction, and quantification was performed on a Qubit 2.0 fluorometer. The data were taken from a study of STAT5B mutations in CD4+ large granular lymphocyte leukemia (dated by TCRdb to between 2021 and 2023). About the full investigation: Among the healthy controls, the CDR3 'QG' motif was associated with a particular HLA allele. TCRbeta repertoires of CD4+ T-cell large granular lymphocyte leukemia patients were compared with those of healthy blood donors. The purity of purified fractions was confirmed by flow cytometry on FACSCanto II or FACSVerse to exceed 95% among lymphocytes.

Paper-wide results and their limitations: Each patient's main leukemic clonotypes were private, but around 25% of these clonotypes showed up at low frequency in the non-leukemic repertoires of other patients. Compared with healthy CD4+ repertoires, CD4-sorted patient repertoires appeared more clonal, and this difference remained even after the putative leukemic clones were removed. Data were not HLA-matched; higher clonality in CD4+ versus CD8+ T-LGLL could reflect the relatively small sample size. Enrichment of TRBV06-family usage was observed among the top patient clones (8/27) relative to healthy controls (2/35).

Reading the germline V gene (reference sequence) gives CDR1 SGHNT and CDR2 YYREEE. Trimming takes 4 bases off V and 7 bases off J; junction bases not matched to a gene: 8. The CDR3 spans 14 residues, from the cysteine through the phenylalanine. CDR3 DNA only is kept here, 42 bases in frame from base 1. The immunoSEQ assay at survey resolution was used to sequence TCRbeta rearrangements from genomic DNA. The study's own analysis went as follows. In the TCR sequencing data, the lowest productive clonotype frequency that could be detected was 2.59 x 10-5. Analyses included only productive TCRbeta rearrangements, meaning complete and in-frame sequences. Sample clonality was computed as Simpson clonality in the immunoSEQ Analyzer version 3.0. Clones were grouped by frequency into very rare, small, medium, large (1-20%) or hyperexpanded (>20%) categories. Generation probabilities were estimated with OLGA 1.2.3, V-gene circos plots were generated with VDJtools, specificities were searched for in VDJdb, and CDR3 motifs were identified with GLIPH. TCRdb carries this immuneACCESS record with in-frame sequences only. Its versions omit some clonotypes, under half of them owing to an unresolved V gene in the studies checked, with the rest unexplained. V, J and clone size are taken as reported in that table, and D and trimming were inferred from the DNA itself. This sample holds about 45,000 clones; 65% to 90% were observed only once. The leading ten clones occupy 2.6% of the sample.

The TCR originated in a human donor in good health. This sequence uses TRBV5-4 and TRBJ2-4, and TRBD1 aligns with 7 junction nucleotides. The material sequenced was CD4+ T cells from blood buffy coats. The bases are TGTGCCAGCAGCCTCCCGGGACAGAGGAACATTCAGTACTTC. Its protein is CASSLPGQRNIQYF.